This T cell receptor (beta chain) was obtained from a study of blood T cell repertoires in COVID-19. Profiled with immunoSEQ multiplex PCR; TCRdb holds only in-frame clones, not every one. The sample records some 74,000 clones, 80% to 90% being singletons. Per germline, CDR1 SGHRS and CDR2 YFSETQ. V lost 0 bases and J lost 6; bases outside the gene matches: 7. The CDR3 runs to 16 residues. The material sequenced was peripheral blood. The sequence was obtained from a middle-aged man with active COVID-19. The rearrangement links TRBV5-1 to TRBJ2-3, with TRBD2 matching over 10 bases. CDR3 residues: CASSLGLAGGSDTQYF. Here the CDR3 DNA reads TGCGCCAGCAGCTTGGGACTAGCGGGCGGATCGGATACGCAGTATTTT.